The 22 T cell receptor beta chains presented below share a single source sample, sequenced in a study of cytomegalovirus exposure and HLA in healthy donors. It was with 60 Vbeta and 13 Jbeta primers that the PCR ran. Profiled with immunoSEQ multiplex PCR; TCRdb holds only in-frame clones, not every one. Of fewer than 250,000 clones detected, roughly 79% appear once; the ten largest clones hold roughly 1.9%. Sample: PBMCs. Every receptor here comes from a man aged 18 to 30 in good health and CMV-seronegative.

The chain uses TRBV2 and TRBJ2-5, with TRBD2 as a possible D gene (6 bases). Trimming removed 4 bases from V and 2 bases from J, with 23 bases in between. Germline CDR1 is SNHLY and CDR2 is FYNNEI. CDR3 length equals 18 residues. The CDR3 DNA reads as TGTGCCAGCAGTGGGAAGACGGGACTTAGGGCCCCTCAAGAGACCCAGTACTTC. It codes for CASSGKTGLRAPQETQYF.

This clone showed up just once. The chain couples TRBV11-3 to TRBJ1-5, with 7 bases identical to TRBD1. The J segment lost 11 bases and the V segment lost 1 base, leaving 14 bases of the junction unmatched. CDR1 is SGHNT, CDR2 YENEEA, per germline. The CDR3 is 16 amino acids. The CDR3 is CASSLGDRVLFRAQHF. The CDR3 coding sequence is TGTGCCAGCAGCTTAGGGGACAGAGTTCTTTTTCGGGCCCAGCATTTT. Based on the CDR3 plus reference TRBV11-3 and TRBJ1-5, the full variable domain is EAGVVQSPRYKIIEKKQPVAFWCNPISGHNTLYWYLQNLGQGPELLIRYENEEAVDDSQLPKDRFSAERLKGVDSTLKIQPAELGDSAVYLCASSLGDRVLFRAQHFGDGTRLSIL.

This sequence joins TRBV30 and TRBJ1-5; 12 nucleotides match TRBD1. J lost 4 bases, V lost 4 bases, and 5 bases had no gene match. The CDR3 runs to 15 residues. Per germline, CDR1 GTSNPN and CDR2 SVGIG (reference sequence). This chain's CDR3 is CAWTGGQGANQPQHF. CDR3 DNA sequence: TGTGCCTGGACCGGGGGACAGGGGGCAAATCAGCCCCAGCATTTT.

V usage is TRBV5-4 and J usage is TRBJ2-3, with D maybe TRBD1 (6 bases). This CDR3 has 17 residues. CDR1 SGHNT and CDR2 YYREEE come from the germline V gene (reference sequence). V was pared by 4 bases and J by 0 bases, with 18 bases between. CDR3 in DNA: TGTGCCAGCAGCGGGCCGGCCGGGACAACTAGCACAGATACGCAGTATTTT. Its translation is CASSGPAGTTSTDTQYF.

With respect to this clone: The junction departs from germline at one end; a sequencing error may be responsible. The chain uses TRBV28 and TRBJ2-7; a possible D gene is TRBD2 (6 bases). The germline gives CDR1 MDHEN, CDR2 SYDVKM. This CDR3 has 13 amino acids. CDR3 sequence: CASSLTSLISPEF. Written as DNA, the CDR3 is TGTGCCAGCAGTTTAACTAGCTTGATCTCACCCGAGTTC.

The J gene is TRBJ2-7, the V gene TRBV9, with 9 bases identical to TRBD2. The germline V gene has CDR1 SGDLS and CDR2 YYNGEE. This CDR3 comprises 16 residues. Unmatched junction bases numbered 4, after V lost 0 bases and J lost 0 bases. In DNA form, the CDR3 reads TGTGCCAGCAGCGTAGAAGCTAGCGGGAACTCCTACGAGCAGTACTTC. Its protein product is CASSVEASGNSYEQYF.

V gene TRBV30 combines with J gene TRBJ2-1; TRBD2 agrees at 9 bases. J gave up 4 bases and V 0 bases, and 4 bases lay outside the gene matches. Per the germline V gene, CDR1 is GTSNPN and CDR2 is SVGIG (reference sequence). The length of the CDR3 is 15 residues. The CDR3 sequence: CAWSVILAGYNEQFF. Written as DNA, the CDR3 is TGTGCCTGGAGTGTAATCCTAGCGGGGTACAATGAGCAGTTCTTC.

Turning to this clone: An end of the junction differs from the germline gene, which may be a read error. The chain combines TRBV30 with TRBJ2-3; 11 bases agree with TRBD1. This CDR3 comprises 17 residues. The germline gives CDR1 GTSNPN, CDR2 SVGIG (reference sequence). This CDR3 reads CALSPKSGTGGEGTQYF. In DNA, the CDR3 is TGTGCCTTGAGTCCTAAATCCGGGACAGGGGGAGAGGGCACGCAGTATTTT.

The chain is built from TRBV7-9 and TRBJ2-3; D perhaps matches TRBD1 (5 bases). The CDR3 is 19 residues long. Germline assignment: CDR1 SEHNR and CDR2 FQNEAQ (reference sequence). V was clipped by 2 bases and J by 2 bases, with 23 bases between them. The CDR3 region is CASSLPMTVTPKSTDTQYF. The DNA for the CDR3 is TGTGCCAGCAGCTTACCTATGACAGTGACACCAAAATCCACAGATACGCAGTATTTT. Using reference TRBV7-9 and TRBJ2-3 for the parts outside the CDR3, the full variable domain is DTGVSQNPRHKITKRGQNVTFRCDPISEHNRLYWYRQTLGQGPEFLTYFQNEAQLEKSRLLSDRFSAERPKGSFSTLEIQRTEQGDSAMYLCASSLPMTVTPKSTDTQYFGPGTRLTVL.

The chain joins TRBV11-3 to TRBJ2-7, with 10 bases that match TRBD1. The CDR3 extends over 14 amino acids. Germline CDR1 reads SGHNT; CDR2 reads YENEEA. V gave up 4 bases and J gave up 4 bases; unmatched junction bases: 4. The CDR3 nucleotides are TGTGCCAGCAGCTCGGGACAGGGGAATTACGAGCAGTACTTC. Encoded protein: CASSSGQGNYEQYF.

The rearrangement links TRBV30 to TRBJ1-4, with TRBD1 matching over 7 bases. CDR1 is GTSNPN and CDR2 is SVGIG in the germline V gene (reference sequence). This CDR3 comprises 15 residues. J was trimmed by 2 bases and V by 0 bases; bases with no gene match: 3. The CDR3 DNA is TGTGCCTGGAGTGTCCCGACAGGGACTAATGAAAAACTGTTTTTT. Its protein is CAWSVPTGTNEKLFF.

In nucleotides, the CDR3 is TGTGCCAGTAGTATTCAGAGCGATCAGCCCCAGCATTTT. It is translated as CASSIQSDQPQHF. The chain uses TRBV19 and TRBJ1-5; D call uncertain. This CDR3 contains 13 residues. Trimming cost V 3 bases and J 5 bases, with 8 bases left between them. Germline CDR1 reads LNHDA; CDR2 reads SQIVND (reference sequence).

The chain carries TRBV5-1 and TRBJ2-1; 13 bases align to TRBD2. With 2 bases clipped from V and 5 bases from J, the junction kept 16 bases outside the gene matches. Germline assignment: CDR1 SGHRS and CDR2 YFSETQ. CDR3 length: 20 residues. CDR3 in DNA: TGCGCCAGCAGCTTACGTGGGACTAGCGGGACTTCCCCCTCAAACAATGAGCAGTTCTTC. Protein product: CASSLRGTSGTSPSNNEQFF.

J is TRBJ2-5 and V is TRBV7-6; 7 nucleotides agree with TRBD1. Per germline, CDR1 SGHVS and CDR2 FNYEAQ. V lost 1 base and J lost 2; bases outside the gene matches: 4. The CDR3 has 15 amino acids. CDR3 sequence (DNA): TGTGCCAGCAGCTTAGTGGGGGACAGTCAAGAGACCCAGTACTTC. Its translation: CASSLVGDSQETQYF. The full variable domain, with the rest looked up from reference TRBV7-6 and TRBJ2-5, is GAGVSQSPRYKVTKRGQDVALRCDPISGHVSLYWYRQALGQGPEFLTYFNYEAQQDKSGLPNDRFSAERPEGSISTLTIQRTEQRDSAMYRCASSLVGDSQETQYFGPGTRLLVL.

The genes are TRBV30 and TRBJ1-5; D uncertain. This CDR3 spans 13 amino acids. Trimming took 2 bases from V and 2 from J, leaving 7 bases between them. Germline V gene lookup returns CDR1 GTSNPN and CDR2 SVGIG (reference sequence). The CDR3 protein is CAWSPSGNQPQHF. CDR3 bases: TGTGCCTGGAGTCCCAGTGGCAATCAGCCCCAGCATTTT. Full variable domain (missing parts from reference TRBV30 and TRBJ1-5): SQTIHQWPATLVQPVGSPLSLECTVEGTSNPNLYWYRQAAGRGLQLLFYSVGIGQISSEVPQNLSASRPQDRQFILSSKKLLLSDSGFYLCAWSPSGNQPQHFGDGTRLSIL.

The V gene is TRBV28, the J gene TRBJ2-7; TRBD2 agrees at 7 bases. V shed 7 bases and J 4 bases; nucleotides not matched to a gene: 13. The CDR3 runs 15 residues. CDR1 MDHEN and CDR2 SYDVKM come from the germline V gene. The chain's CDR3 is CASISPSGRAYEQYF. The CDR3 nucleotides are TGTGCCAGCATTTCCCCGTCAGGGAGGGCTTACGAGCAGTACTTC.

This clone has more than one count but fewer than ten. This chain connects TRBV6-5 to TRBJ2-3, with D perhaps TRBD2 (7 bases). CDR3 length equals 16 residues. V lost 2 bases and J lost 4, with 16 bases in between. Looked up from germline, CDR1 is MNHEY and CDR2 is SVGAGI. The CDR3 nucleotides read TGTGCCAGCAGTTACGTTGCGGGGGCTAGCTCAGATACGCAGTATTTT. Its protein is CASSYVAGASSDTQYF.

The genes are TRBV7-9 and TRBJ2-1; no firm D call. V lost 2 bases, J lost 9 bases, and 11 bases lay in between. From germline, CDR1 is SEHNR and CDR2 FQNEAQ (reference sequence). The CDR3 is 13 residues long. This CDR3 reads CASSLRSSGEQFF. The DNA of the CDR3 is TGTGCCAGCAGCTTAAGGTCTAGTGGTGAGCAGTTCTTC.

This clone was seen a handful of times. This chain links TRBV19 with TRBJ2-7; the D gene is possibly TRBD1 (6 bases). Trimming took off 3 bases at V and 0 bases at J, with 9 bases between the two ends. The CDR3 extends over 14 amino acids. Germline V lookup: CDR1 LNHDA, CDR2 SQIVND (reference sequence). Here the CDR3 reads CASSITGTSYEQYF. For the CDR3, the DNA is TGTGCCAGTAGTATCACAGGGACCTCCTACGAGCAGTACTTC.

CDR3 loop: CASSYNTGVTQYF. The CDR3 coding sequence is TGTGCCAGCAGTTACAATACAGGGGTAACGCAGTATTTT. This sequence joins TRBV7-2 and TRBJ2-3; 7 bases fit TRBD1. The CDR3 is 13 amino acids. Germline V lookup: CDR1 SGHTA, CDR2 FQGNSA. Unmatched junction bases numbered 9, after V lost 6 bases and J lost 9 bases.

The rearrangement uses TRBV15 and TRBJ1-2; no definite D call. CDR3 length: 14 amino acids. V shed 0 bases and J shed 4 bases, with 9 bases lying between them. Germline V CDR1 and CDR2: LNHNV, YYDKDF (reference sequence). DNA of the CDR3: TGTGCCACCAGCAGAGACAGGCAGATCTATGGCTACACCTTC. It yields the protein CATSRDRQIYGYTF. Looking up the rest from reference TRBV15 and TRBJ1-2 gives the full variable domain: DAMVIQNPRYQVTQFGKPVTLSCSQTLNHNVMYWYQQKSSQAPKLLFHYYDKDFNNEADTPDNFQSRRPNTSFCFLDIRSPGLGDTAMYLCATSRDRQIYGYTFGSGTRLTVV.

This chain links TRBV27 with TRBJ1-5; D might be TRBD1 (6 bases). Germline V gives CDR1 MNHEY, CDR2 SMNVEV (reference sequence). This CDR3 is 15 amino acids long. Trimming shortened V by 4 bases and J by 0 bases, and 10 bases separated the two germline ends. The CDR3 here is CASSSGDYSNQPQHF. The CDR3 DNA sequence: TGTGCCAGCAGTTCAGGGGATTATAGCAATCAGCCCCAGCATTTT.